The clone carrying this TCR beta chain was observed a handful of times. Unique molecular identifiers were incorporated into the prepared TCRbeta library. TCRdb fed the PCR reads into MiXCR, producing one record per CDR3 protein. The sample lists around 250,000 distinct CDR3 sequences; approximately 9.6% were seen once. The sample originates from a study of T-cell reconstitution after alpha-beta-depleted transplantation in children. The sample here was PBMCs from the stem cell graft donor, taken from the stem cell graft. This sequence originates from a human donor who donated a stem cell graft to a child with SCID.

CDR3: CSARDRYGTEAFF. CDR3 sequence (DNA): TGCAGTGCTAGAGATCGGTATGGCACTGAAGCTTTCTTT. This chain connects TRBV20-1 to TRBJ1-1; D is uncertain. The CDR3 length is 13 residues. V gave up 0 bases and J gave up 4 bases, with 9 bases separating them. Germline CDR1 DFQATT, CDR2 SNEGSKA (reference sequence).